This T cell receptor (beta chain) was profiled in a study of T cell responses to AZD1222 COVID-19 vaccine. The assay was immunoSEQ multiplex PCR, and TCRdb's table has in-frame clones only and misses some. The table records roughly 150,000 clones, around 90% of them present only once. V shed 5 bases, J shed 1 base, and the junction held 10 bases outside the gene matches. The germline V gene encodes CDR1 SGHVS and CDR2 FQNEAQ. The CDR3 contains 16 residues. This clone was observed once. Its specificity is unknown. Study results and limitations: Samples come after the peak T cell response, not at day 14. Unmutated variant regions are reportedly the target of nearly half of TCRs that are spike-specific. A rise in Spike-specific TCR breadth and depth followed two AZD1222 doses. Donors in the cohort were predominantly white British and more often female, and clonal diversity was possibly underestimated.

The sequence derives from an adult who received the AZD1222 COVID-19 vaccine. The chain employs TRBV7-8 and TRBJ1-1, with 7 nucleotides matching TRBD1. Sequences were derived from peripheral blood, sampled 28 days after the second AZD1222 dose. The CDR3 reads CASSLPREGANTEAFF. The CDR3 coding sequence is TGTGCCAGCAGCCTTCCCAGGGAGGGGGCGAACACTGAAGCTTTCTTT.